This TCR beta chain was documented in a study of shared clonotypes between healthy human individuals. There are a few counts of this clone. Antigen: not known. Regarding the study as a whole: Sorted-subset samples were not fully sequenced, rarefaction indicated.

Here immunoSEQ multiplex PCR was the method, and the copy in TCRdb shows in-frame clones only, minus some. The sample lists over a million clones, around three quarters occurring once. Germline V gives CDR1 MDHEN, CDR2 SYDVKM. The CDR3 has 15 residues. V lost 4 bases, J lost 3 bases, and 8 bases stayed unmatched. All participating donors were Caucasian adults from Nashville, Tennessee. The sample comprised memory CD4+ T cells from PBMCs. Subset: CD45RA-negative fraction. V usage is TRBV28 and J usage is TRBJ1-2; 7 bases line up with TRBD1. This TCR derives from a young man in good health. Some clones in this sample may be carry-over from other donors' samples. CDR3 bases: TGTGCCAGCAGTTCCCCGACAGGGACCTACTATGGCTACACCTTC. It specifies CASSSPTGTYYGYTF.